These 32 T cell receptor beta chains were all obtained from the same sample, sequenced in a study of blood T cell repertoires in COVID-19. Profiling relied on immunoSEQ multiplex PCR, and the TCRdb table lists in-frame clones only, not all of them. The data show 380,000 or so clones, approximately 88% seen once. Sequences were obtained from PBMCs or T cells enriched from blood (not recorded which). Source of these receptors: a woman in her 30s with acute COVID-19.

The J gene is TRBJ1-5, the V gene TRBV2; 9 bases agree with TRBD1. The CDR3 is 18 residues long. Germline trimming cut 6 bases from V and 7 bases from J; bases unmatched to any gene: 19. The germline gives CDR1 SNHLY, CDR2 FYNNEI. CDR3 nucleotide sequence: TGTGCCAGCAGCCGAGAGGACAGGGGTCCTACAAAGCGGCAGCCCCAGCATTTT. This gives the protein CASSREDRGPTKRQPQHF.

The CDR3 nucleotides read TGTGCCAGCCGGCCGGGGGGGTACAATTCACCCCTCCACTTT. Translation gives CASRPGGYNSPLHF. V is TRBV2 and J is TRBJ1-6; a weak D match, TRBD1 (5 bases). Germline V CDR1 and CDR2: SNHLY, FYNNEI. This CDR3 is 14 amino acids long. Trimming cost V 8 bases and J 7 bases, with 15 bases left between them.

This chain links TRBV7-2 with TRBJ2-7, with TRBD2 matching 14 bases. V lost 2 bases to trimming and J lost 5 bases; unmatched junction nucleotides: 8. The CDR3 totals 17 residues. The germline gives CDR1 SGHTA, CDR2 FQGNSA. CDR3 protein: CASSLRQGTSGGHEQYF. CDR3 DNA: TGTGCCAGCAGCTTACGCCAAGGGACTAGCGGGGGCCACGAGCAGTACTTC.

CDR3: CASSPGQGSYEQYF. CDR3 nucleotides: TGTGCCAGCAGTCCTGGACAGGGCTCCTACGAGCAGTACTTC. J is TRBJ2-7 and V is TRBV14; 8 bases align to TRBD1. Germline V lookup: CDR1 SGHDN, CDR2 FVKESK. V was clipped by 6 bases and J by 0 bases; unmatched bases: 4. This CDR3 is 14 amino acids long.

The chain links TRBV4-3 to TRBJ2-5; TRBD2 matches at 8 bases. This CDR3 contains 16 residues. Trimming took 0 bases from V and 5 from J; bases not matched to a gene: 8. Germline values: CDR1 LGHNA, CDR2 YSLEER. CDR3 DNA sequence: TGCGCCAGCAGCCAAGATCCCCGGGGGGGCTGGGAGACCCAGTACTTC. Amino acid sequence: CASSQDPRGGWETQYF.

This clone was counted a single time. The V gene is TRBV18, the J gene TRBJ1-5; a weak D match, TRBD1 (5 bases). Germline V gene sequence: CDR1 KGHSH, CDR2 LQKENI. The CDR3 extends over 14 amino acids. V lost 3 bases and J 5 bases, leaving 11 bases between the germline ends. This chain's CDR3 is CASSPGGGDQPQHF. CDR3 DNA sequence: TGTGCCAGCTCACCGGGCGGGGGGGATCAGCCCCAGCATTTT.

The genes are TRBV24-1 and TRBJ2-2; possible D gene TRBD1, 6 bases. The CDR3 has 15 amino acids. Germline lookup yields CDR1 KGHDR and CDR2 SFDVKD. V lost 6 bases and J 3 bases, leaving 13 bases between the germline ends. For the CDR3, the DNA is TGTGCCACCAGTCGGGCAGGGGCTTACACCGGGGAGCTGTTTTTT. Translating gives CATSRAGAYTGELFF.

The genes are TRBV7-9 and TRBJ2-2; tentatively, D is TRBD1 (5 bases). V gave up 5 bases and J gave up 0 bases, with 10 bases separating them. The CDR3 contains 15 residues. Per germline, CDR1 SEHNR and CDR2 FQNEAQ (reference sequence). This CDR3 is CASSVQAPNTGELFF. The CDR3 DNA follows: TGTGCCAGCAGCGTACAGGCGCCGAACACCGGGGAGCTGTTTTTT. Complete variable domain (other parts from reference TRBV7-9 and TRBJ2-2): DTGVSQNPRHKITKRGQNVTFRCDPISEHNRLYWYRQTLGQGPEFLTYFQNEAQLEKSRLLSDRFSAERPKGSFSTLEIQRTEQGDSAMYLCASSVQAPNTGELFFGEGSRLTVL.

This chain links TRBV15 with TRBJ2-1; tentative D call: TRBD1 (5 bases). Trimming left V 5 bases short and J 9 bases short, with 14 bases between. Germline loops: CDR1 LNHNV, CDR2 YYDKDF (reference sequence). CDR3 length: 13 residues. The CDR3 is CATSAERQLEQFF. The CDR3 DNA reads TGTGCCACCAGCGCGGAAAGACAGCTTGAGCAGTTCTTC.

CDR3 protein: CASSQASGGYTGELFF. The CDR3 DNA follows: TGCGCCAGCAGCCAAGCTAGCGGGGGATACACCGGGGAGCTGTTTTTT. The chain links TRBV4-1 to TRBJ2-2; 10 bases fit TRBD2. CDR1 is MGHRA, CDR2 YSYEKL, per germline. The CDR3 is 16 amino acids. Germline trimming cut 1 base from V and 3 bases from J; bases unmatched to any gene: 2.

The chain recombines TRBV9 with TRBJ2-7; perhaps TRBD2 as D (5 bases). This CDR3 contains 14 residues. Per the germline V gene, CDR1 is SGDLS and CDR2 is YYNGEE. Between the trimmed V and J ends, which lost 0 bases and 5 bases, there was a span of 12 bases. CDR3 bases: TGTGCCAGCAGCGTAGTCCCGGGGTCCAACGAGCAGTACTTC. This gives the protein CASSVVPGSNEQYF.

V and J are TRBV5-4 and TRBJ1-1; 8 nucleotides match TRBD1. In germline, CDR1 is SGHNT, CDR2 YYREEE (reference sequence). The CDR3 is made up of 15 amino acids. V gave up 4 bases and J gave up 4 bases; unmatched junction bases: 9. CDR3 amino acids: CASSPAGGEGTEAFF. CDR3 in DNA: TGTGCCAGCAGCCCCGCAGGGGGCGAGGGCACTGAAGCTTTCTTT.

The chain couples TRBV5-1 to TRBJ1-2, with 7 nucleotides matching TRBD1. V lost 1 base and J lost 6; bases outside the gene matches: 12. The CDR3 length is 16 residues. CDR1 SGHRS and CDR2 YFSETQ come from the germline V gene. CDR3 region: CASSLSLGGSKDGYTF. The CDR3 DNA follows: TGCGCCAGCAGCTTGAGCTTAGGGGGCAGTAAGGATGGCTACACCTTC.

The genes are TRBV28 and TRBJ2-3, with TRBD2 matching over 8 bases. V gave up 2 bases and J gave up 0 bases; unmatched junction bases: 10. Germline CDR1 reads MDHEN; CDR2 reads SYDVKM. The length of the CDR3 is 18 residues. In DNA form, the CDR3 reads TGTGCCAGCAGTTTACCCCGGGGGGGAGGGGAAAGCACAGATACGCAGTATTTT. It specifies CASSLPRGGGESTDTQYF.

V and J are TRBV6-5 and TRBJ2-3; 7 bases agree with TRBD2. This CDR3 is built from 15 residues. CDR1 and CDR2 (germline): MNHEY, SVGAGI. The junction had 10 bases not matched to a gene; V was cut back by 2 bases and J by 8 bases. The CDR3 region has the DNA TGTGCCAGCAGTTACAAGGGACTGACGGGGGGTACGCAGTATTTT. This sequence encodes CASSYKGLTGGTQYF.

CDR3 sequence reads: CASSSERLAGGNEQFF. Here the CDR3 DNA reads TGCGCCAGCAGTTCCGAAAGACTAGCGGGGGGGAATGAGCAGTTCTTC. The rearrangement uses TRBV5-1 and TRBJ2-1; 14 bases are a match to TRBD2. V shed 5 bases, J shed 7 bases, and the junction held 8 bases outside the gene matches. Germline-derived CDR1 and CDR2 are SGHRS and YFSETQ. CDR3 length: 16 amino acids.

The chain uses TRBV28 and TRBJ2-1, with a possible D match to TRBD2 (6 bases). The CDR3 consists of 13 residues. The V gene's germline CDR1 is MDHEN and CDR2 SYDVKM. V shed 3 bases and J shed 6 bases, with 9 bases lying between them. The CDR3 coding sequence is TGTGCCAGCAGTTTTCTGGGGGGCAATGAGCAGTTCTTC. Amino acids: CASSFLGGNEQFF.

The chain has TRBV30 and TRBJ1-2, with 7 bases fitting TRBD1. The CDR3 has 13 amino acids. Germline assignment: CDR1 GTSNPN and CDR2 SVGIG (reference sequence). V lost 8 bases and J lost 2; bases outside the gene matches: 8. CDR3: CATGQAENYGYTF. For the CDR3, the DNA is TGTGCCACCGGACAGGCTGAGAACTATGGCTACACCTTC.

The chain combines TRBV5-1 with TRBJ1-1; the match to TRBD1 covers 8 bases. The CDR3 is 14 residues long. CDR1 is SGHRS and CDR2 is YFSETQ in the germline V gene. V shed 4 bases, J shed 0 bases, and the junction held 2 bases outside the gene matches. CDR3 coding DNA: TGCGCCAGCAGCCCGACAGGGGTGAACACTGAAGCTTTCTTT. Encoded protein: CASSPTGVNTEAFF.

The chain combines TRBV6-5 with TRBJ2-5; tentative D call: TRBD2 (5 bases). In germline, CDR1 is MNHEY, CDR2 SVGAGI. The CDR3 runs 13 residues. V was pared by 5 bases and J by 8 bases, with 15 bases between. The CDR3 coding sequence is TGTGCCAGCAGTCCCCGGGGAATTTCTACCCAGTACTTC. It translates to CASSPRGISTQYF.

This CDR3 reads CASSSFLQEYEQYF. The CDR3 region has the DNA TGTGCCAGCAGCTCATTTCTACAGGAGTACGAGCAGTACTTC. V is TRBV11-2 and J is TRBJ2-7; TRBD1 is a possible D gene (5 bases). CDR1 is SGHAT, CDR2 FQNNGV, per germline. The CDR3 is made up of 14 amino acids. The germline V and J ends were trimmed by 4 bases and 4 bases, with 14 bases remaining between them.

This chain uses TRBV29-1 with TRBJ2-2; the D is unclear. The ends were cut back, 5 bases at V and 0 bases at J, with 10 bases in the middle. The V gene's germline CDR1 is SQVTM and CDR2 ANQGSEA. The CDR3 is 14 amino acids. The CDR3 is CSVKSLANTGELFF. DNA of the CDR3: TGCAGCGTTAAGAGCCTCGCGAACACCGGGGAGCTGTTTTTT.

This clone has only one observation. The rearrangement links TRBV4-1 to TRBJ1-1, with D maybe TRBD1 (6 bases). Germline-derived CDR1 and CDR2 are MGHRA and YSYEKL. The CDR3 runs to 14 residues. V was shortened by 4 bases and J by 5 bases, with 14 bases between the two germline ends. The CDR3 loop reads CASSPSDRWTEAFF. The CDR3 DNA is TGCGCCAGCAGCCCGAGCGACAGGTGGACTGAAGCTTTCTTT.

The chain carries TRBV28 and TRBJ2-2; TRBD2 is a possible D gene (5 bases). Trimming removed 6 bases at V and 7 bases at J, with 12 bases between. This CDR3 region has 13 residues. Germline CDR1 reads MDHEN; CDR2 reads SYDVKM. CDR3 in DNA: TGTGCCAGCAGCTTAGAACGGGACGGGGAGCTGTTTTTT. Translated, it gives CASSLERDGELFF.

This clone occurred once. The rearrangement joins TRBV29-1 to TRBJ1-2, with D unclear. The CDR3 totals 11 residues. Germline loops: CDR1 SQVTM, CDR2 ANQGSEA. V dropped 4 bases and J dropped 4 bases, with 7 bases sitting between them. The DNA of the CDR3 is TGCAGCGTTGTCGAGTTCTATGGCTACACCTTC. Its protein product is CSVVEFYGYTF.

This clone appeared a single time. The chain combines TRBV4-1 with TRBJ1-5, with TRBD1 matching over 8 bases. V lost 4 bases, J lost 6 bases, and 8 bases stayed unmatched. The CDR3 extends over 15 amino acids. Per the germline V gene, CDR1 is MGHRA and CDR2 is YSYEKL. As DNA, the CDR3 is TGCGCCAGCAGCCGAGACGGACAGGGACTTCAGCCCCAGCATTTT. Protein sequence: CASSRDGQGLQPQHF.

This chain uses TRBV12-5 with TRBJ1-6; 8 bases fit TRBD1. CDR1 is LGHNT and CDR2 is FRNRAP in the germline V gene. The CDR3 covers 13 residues. V shed 4 bases and J 14 bases; nucleotides not matched to a gene: 7. This CDR3 is CASGSGDRPSLHF. Written as DNA, the CDR3 is TGTGCTAGTGGTTCGGGGGACAGGCCATCCCTCCACTTT. The full variable domain, rest sourced from reference TRBV12-5 and TRBJ1-6, is DARVTQTPRHKVTEMGQEVTMRCQPILGHNTVFWYRQTMMQGLELLAYFRNRAPLDDSGMPKDRFSAEMPDATLATLKIQPSEPRDSAVYFCASGSGDRPSLHFGNGTRLTVT.

The chain recombines TRBV6-4 with TRBJ1-5; D ambiguous. This CDR3 has 15 amino acids. The V gene's germline CDR1 is MRHNA and CDR2 SNTAGT. Trimming stripped 6 bases from V and 5 bases from J, with 17 bases between. CDR3 DNA: TGTGCCAGCAGCTTTCTAAAACCGGAGGATCAGCCCCAGCATTTT. It codes for CASSFLKPEDQPQHF.

This chain joins TRBV29-1 and TRBJ2-4; possibly TRBD1 for D (5 bases). Germline V CDR1 and CDR2: SQVTM, ANQGSEA. The germline V and J ends were trimmed by 7 bases and 3 bases, with 16 bases remaining between them. CDR3 length equals 14 residues. Here the CDR3 reads CSGLGALGKNIQYF. The CDR3 nucleotides read TGCAGCGGTTTAGGGGCGTTGGGCAAAAACATTCAGTACTTC.

This clone was seen a single time. The chain recombines TRBV6-6 with TRBJ2-1, with a weak D call TRBD2 (6 bases). V dropped 6 bases and J dropped 5 bases, with 11 bases sitting between them. The CDR3 has 13 residues. Germline loops: CDR1 MNHNY, CDR2 SVGAGI (reference sequence). CDR3 in DNA: TGTGCCAGCAGCCAACGGGGGAACAATGAGCAGTTCTTC. Amino acids: CASSQRGNNEQFF.

The CDR3 coding sequence is TGTGCCAGCAGCTTAAGGTGGACTAGCGTCAACGAGCAGTACTTC. Residues: CASSLRWTSVNEQYF. The chain is built from TRBV7-2 and TRBJ2-7; TRBD2 aligns across 9 bases. Looked up from germline, CDR1 is SGHTA and CDR2 is FQGNSA. This CDR3 spans 15 amino acids. V gave up 2 bases and J gave up 5 bases; unmatched junction bases: 7.

The V gene is TRBV15, the J gene TRBJ1-1; D call uncertain. From germline, CDR1 is LNHNV and CDR2 YYDKDF (reference sequence). The CDR3 loop spans 13 amino acids. V was shortened by 1 base and J by 1 base, with 4 bases between the two germline ends. The CDR3, as DNA: TGTGCCACCAGCAGAGTCGGGAACACTGAAGCTTTCTTT. It encodes CATSRVGNTEAFF.